The 15 T cell receptor beta chains reported below all come from one sample, sequenced in a study of T cells in Graves' hyperthyroidism and ophthalmopathy (dated by TCRdb to about 2019). Preparation of the library involved multiplex PCR. Sequenced on an Illumina HiSeq 2000. The TCR beta CDR3 regions were amplified from the RNA transcripts. For the first round of RT-PCR on the TCR CDR3, the HTBI primer set was used together with the Qiagen OneStep RT-PCR kit. TCRdb reran the public reads through fastp at Q25 and MiXCR, keeping productive beta chains. Identical CDR3 proteins give one entry, which carries the most common genes and DNA. This sample lists over 500,000 distinct CDR3 sequences; less than 15% were detected once. The ten biggest clones cover around 14% of the sample. What was sequenced was blood. These receptor sequences come from a woman aged 40-49 years with Graves' hyperthyroidism.

This clonotype was counted many times. This chain joins TRBV30 and TRBJ1-5; 8 bases map to TRBD1. J was trimmed by 3 bases and V by 2 bases; bases with no gene match: 6. Germline V gene data show CDR1 as GTSNPN and CDR2 as SVGIG (reference sequence). CDR3 length: 15 residues. CDR3 coding DNA: TGTGCCTGGAGTTACCGGGACAGGATCAATCAGCCCCAGCATTTT. The encoded protein is CAWSYRDRINQPQHF.

V usage is TRBV20-1 and J usage is TRBJ2-1, with 7 bases matching TRBD2. The length of the CDR3 is 14 residues. With 2 bases clipped from V and 2 bases from J, the junction kept 3 bases outside the gene matches. CDR1 is DFQATT and CDR2 is SNEGSKA in the germline V gene (reference sequence). Written as DNA, the CDR3 is TGCAGTGCTAGAATTGGACTAGCCTACAATGAGCAGTTCTTC. Translation: CSARIGLAYNEQFF.

The CDR3 nucleotides read TGTGCCAGCAGCAGAGACAGGGTCACTCCTTCCTACGAGCAGTACTTC. The encoded protein is CASSRDRVTPSYEQYF. The chain carries TRBV5-4 and TRBJ2-7; 7 nucleotides line up with TRBD1. Germline V gives CDR1 SGHNT, CDR2 YYREEE (reference sequence). Trimming removed 4 bases from V and 1 base from J; junction bases left unmatched: 11. CDR3 length: 16 residues.

This chain's CDR3 is CASSSRAEQFF. CDR3 coding DNA: TGTGCCAGCAGCTCGAGGGCTGAGCAGTTCTTC. The chain carries TRBV7-6 and TRBJ2-1; tentative D call: TRBD2 (5 bases). Germline-derived CDR1 and CDR2 are SGHVS and FNYEAQ. CDR3 size: 11 residues. Trimming left V 4 bases short and J 9 bases short, with 7 bases between.

This clonotype came up many times. At one end, the junction sequence differs from germline, possibly due to a read error. The chain links TRBV5-1 to TRBJ1-1; the D is unclear. This CDR3 has 13 amino acids. The germline CDR1 and CDR2 sequences are SGHRS and YFSETQ. The CDR3 protein is CASSLAGNTEAFF. DNA of the CDR3: TGTGCCAGCAGTTTGGCAGGGAACACTGAAGCTTTCTTT.

This chain uses TRBV27 with TRBJ2-1, with 13 bases that match TRBD2. CDR3 size: 15 residues. Per the germline V gene, CDR1 is MNHEY and CDR2 is SMNVEV (reference sequence). J lost 6 bases, V lost 5 bases, and 4 bases had no gene match. The CDR3 loop reads CASSDGTSGINEQFF. Here the CDR3 DNA reads TGTGCCAGCAGTGACGGGACTAGCGGGATCAATGAGCAGTTCTTC.

This clonotype has a count of ten or more. The chain uses TRBV5-6 and TRBJ2-7; D might be TRBD2 (6 bases). From germline, CDR1 is SGHDT and CDR2 YYEEEE. The CDR3 runs 12 residues. V lost 4 bases, J lost 3 bases, and 8 bases lay in between. The CDR3 DNA reads TGTGCCAGCAGCCGCGGGATCTACGAGCAGTACTTC. Translation: CASSRGIYEQYF.

The chain has TRBV10-3 and TRBJ1-2, with unresolved D. Germline assignment: CDR1 ENHRY and CDR2 SYGVKD. The CDR3 contains 14 residues. Between the trimmed V and J ends, which lost 2 bases and 0 bases, there was a span of 7 bases. In DNA, the CDR3 is TGTGCCATCAGTGAGGCAGTTTCTAACTATGGCTACACCTTC. This sequence encodes CAISEAVSNYGYTF.

This clonotype was recorded many times. V and J are TRBV7-2 and TRBJ2-7; 7 bases are shared with TRBD1. Unmatched junction bases numbered 9, after V lost 1 base and J lost 3 bases. Germline-derived CDR1 and CDR2 are SGHTA and FQGNSA. This CDR3 contains 16 residues. The CDR3 DNA is TGTGCCAGCAGCTTAGAATCCGGGACAGCAATCTACGAGCAGTACTTC. It yields the protein CASSLESGTAIYEQYF.

In this sample, this clonotype turned up a few times. One base away lies a much larger clone, so this may be a sequencing read error. The gene calls are TRBV6-5 and TRBJ2-1; 7 positions agree with TRBD1. CDR1 and CDR2 from the germline V gene are MNHEY and SVGAGI. The CDR3 runs to 13 residues. The junction had 2 bases not matched to a gene; V was cut back by 0 bases and J by 9 bases. For the CDR3, the DNA is TGTGCCAGCAGTTACTCAGGGGGCGCTGAGCAGTTCTTC. As protein: CASSYSGGAEQFF.

This clonotype was counted many times. The chain has TRBV7-9 and TRBJ2-7; D tentatively fits TRBD1 or TRBD2 (6 bases each). The V end was cut by 1 base, the J end by 0 bases, with 13 bases between. The germline CDR1 and CDR2 sequences are SEHNR and FQNEAQ (reference sequence). The CDR3 has 16 amino acids. CDR3 sequence reads: CASSLDAGQSSYEQYF. The CDR3 DNA reads TGTGCCAGCAGCTTAGACGCGGGACAAAGCTCCTACGAGCAGTACTTC.

This clonotype appeared many times. The V and J genes are TRBV5-1 and TRBJ1-2; D may be TRBD1 (5 bases). The CDR3 covers 15 residues. Germline V gene lookup returns CDR1 SGHRS and CDR2 YFSETQ. With 2 bases removed from V and 1 base from J, the gap between germline ends came to 12 bases. This CDR3 reads CASSFTGTLNYGYTF. For the CDR3, the DNA is TGCGCCAGCAGCTTCACCGGGACCCTTAACTATGGCTACACCTTC.

The chain recombines TRBV10-3 with TRBJ1-5; possibly TRBD1 for D (6 bases). Trimming took 3 bases from V and 7 from J, leaving 16 bases between them. This CDR3 spans 15 amino acids. Germline values: CDR1 ENHRY, CDR2 SYGVKD. CDR3 residues: CAISDSRDIKQPQHF. DNA for the CDR3: TGTGCCATCAGTGACAGCCGGGACATTAAACAGCCCCAGCATTTT.

In its sample, this clonotype was seen many times. The genes are TRBV18 and TRBJ2-1; no reliable D call. In germline, CDR1 is KGHSH, CDR2 LQKENI. V lost 2 bases to trimming and J lost 10 bases, with 9 bases between them. This CDR3 is built from 12 residues. This chain's CDR3 is CASSPGPQEQFF. The CDR3, as DNA: TGTGCCAGCTCACCAGGGCCGCAAGAGCAGTTCTTC.

This clonotype was picked up many times. The chain uses TRBV7-3 and TRBJ2-4, with D unclear. Germline V gives CDR1 SGHTA, CDR2 FQGTGA. V lost 5 bases to trimming and J lost 1 base, with 15 bases between them. The CDR3 length is 16 residues. For the CDR3, the DNA is TGTGCCAGCAGCCTAGACAAGACCCGCGCCAAAAACATTCAGTACTTC. Its protein is CASSLDKTRAKNIQYF.